These 10 T cell receptor beta chains originate from one sample sequenced in a study of vaccination effects on CD4 cells after COVID-19. These receptors are not linked to any known antigen. Expansion with viral peptide pools was applied to antigen-specific CD4+ T cells by the ViraFEST assay prior to sequencing. CD4+ T cell isolation took place after approximately 11 days of culture. Every participant took two doses of the BNT162b2 or mRNA-1273 vaccine. Produced via immunoSEQ multiplex PCR; TCRdb's table is partial and in-frame only. The sample carries roughly 70,000 clones, 74% recorded once. Sequencing was performed on CD4+ T cells from PBMCs cultured with HCoV-229E spike peptides, taken after COVID-19 vaccination. The source of these receptors is a human donor who received a COVID-19 vaccine.

The rearrangement links TRBV7-9 to TRBJ1-4, with D hard to call. Germline V gene data show CDR1 as SEHNR and CDR2 as FQNEAQ (reference sequence). This CDR3 spans 14 amino acids. The V end was cut by 3 bases, the J end by 5 bases, with 10 bases between. The CDR3 loop reads CASSFSDGNEKLFF. The CDR3 DNA is TGTGCCAGCAGCTTCAGTGACGGAAATGAAAAACTGTTTTTT.

The rearrangement joins TRBV28 to TRBJ1-4; D perhaps matches TRBD1 (6 bases). This CDR3 comprises 13 residues. Trimming cost V 8 bases and J 4 bases, with 11 bases left between them. The germline CDR1 and CDR2 sequences are MDHEN and SYDVKM. CDR3 sequence reads: CASRGGSNEKLFF. CDR3 nucleotides: TGTGCCAGCCGTGGGGGCAGTAATGAAAAACTGTTTTTT.

The chain has TRBV6-1 and TRBJ2-4, with D hard to call. Trimming stripped 1 base from V and 8 bases from J, with 15 bases between. The CDR3 consists of 15 residues. Germline CDR1 and CDR2: MNHNS and SASEGT. CDR3 in amino acids: CASSEGSKVRDIQYF. The CDR3 DNA is TGTGCCAGCAGTGAAGGGAGCAAGGTTCGAGACATTCAGTACTTC.

The rearrangement uses TRBV11-3 and TRBJ2-3; no definite D call. Trimming took off 5 bases at V and 4 bases at J, with 7 bases between the two ends. CDR1 is SGHNT and CDR2 is YENEEA in the germline V gene. The CDR3 runs 12 residues. CDR3 region: CASSRGSDTQYF. Here the CDR3 DNA reads TGTGCCAGCAGCCGTGGTTCAGATACGCAGTATTTT.

This clone was picked up one time. The rearrangement joins TRBV12-5 to TRBJ1-6; tentatively, D is TRBD1 (5 bases). CDR1 is LGHNT and CDR2 is FRNRAP in the germline V gene. V lost 7 bases to trimming and J lost 4 bases, with 29 bases between them. The CDR3 length is 20 residues. The CDR3 here is CASDRWDQSGPIYYNSPLHF. CDR3 DNA sequence: TGTGCTAGTGATCGCTGGGACCAATCAGGCCCAATCTATTATAATTCACCCCTCCACTTT.

The gene calls are TRBV28 and TRBJ1-1, with 7 bases lining up with TRBD1. The CDR3 contains 16 residues. Trimming at V came to 3 bases and at J to 3 bases, leaving 10 bases not matched to a gene. Germline CDR1 is MDHEN and CDR2 is SYDVKM. The CDR3 protein is CASSLTTRGDYTEAFF. For the CDR3, the DNA is TGTGCCAGCAGTTTGACTACCAGGGGGGATTACACTGAAGCTTTCTTT.

The rearrangement uses TRBV28 and TRBJ2-1; D may be TRBD1 (6 bases). Per the germline V gene, CDR1 is MDHEN and CDR2 is SYDVKM. The ends were cut back, 5 bases at V and 3 bases at J, with 17 bases in the middle. The CDR3 is made up of 16 amino acids. The DNA of the CDR3 is TGTGCCAGCAGTCCGGTAGGGACACCCGACTACAATGAGCAGTTCTTC. It translates to CASSPVGTPDYNEQFF.

The chain is built from TRBV7-2 and TRBJ2-7; D may match TRBD1 or TRBD2 (5 bases each). V lost 5 bases, J lost 0 bases, and 8 bases lay in between. The V gene's germline CDR1 is SGHTA and CDR2 FQGNSA. This CDR3 is 13 amino acids long. The DNA of the CDR3 is TGTGCCAGCAGCCGGGACGTCTCCTACGAGCAGTACGTC. Translated: CASSRDVSYEQYV.

The chain employs TRBV5-4 and TRBJ2-1; 14 bases fit TRBD2. V shed 3 bases, J shed 4 bases, and the junction held 3 bases outside the gene matches. Germline CDR1 and CDR2: SGHNT and YYREEE (reference sequence). This CDR3 region has 16 residues. In nucleotides, the CDR3 is TGTGCCAGCAGCTGGACTAGCGGGGGGCGATACAATGAGCAGTTCTTC. Protein product: CASSWTSGGRYNEQFF.

This chain connects TRBV6-2 or TRBV6-3 to TRBJ2-1; 8 bases fit TRBD2. Trimming at V came to 4 bases and at J to 7 bases, leaving 12 bases not matched to a gene. Germline CDR1 reads MNHEY; CDR2 reads SVGEGT. This CDR3 is 16 amino acids long. DNA of the CDR3: TGTGCCAGCAGTTCACAAGCGGGGGCCGAAGGGAATGAGCAGTTCTTC. Protein: CASSSQAGAEGNEQFF.